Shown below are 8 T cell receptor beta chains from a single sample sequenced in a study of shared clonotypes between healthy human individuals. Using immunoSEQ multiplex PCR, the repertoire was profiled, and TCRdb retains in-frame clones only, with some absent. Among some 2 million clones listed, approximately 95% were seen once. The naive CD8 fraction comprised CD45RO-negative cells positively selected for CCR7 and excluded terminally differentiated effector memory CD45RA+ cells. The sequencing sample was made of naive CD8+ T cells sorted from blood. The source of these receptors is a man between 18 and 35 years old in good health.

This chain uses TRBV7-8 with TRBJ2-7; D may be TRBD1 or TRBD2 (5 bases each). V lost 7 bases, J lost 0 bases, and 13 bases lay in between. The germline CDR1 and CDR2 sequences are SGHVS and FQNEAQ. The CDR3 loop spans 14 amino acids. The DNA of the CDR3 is TGTGCCAGCACCTTGGGGGTGAGCTCCTACGAGCAGTACTTC. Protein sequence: CASTLGVSSYEQYF.

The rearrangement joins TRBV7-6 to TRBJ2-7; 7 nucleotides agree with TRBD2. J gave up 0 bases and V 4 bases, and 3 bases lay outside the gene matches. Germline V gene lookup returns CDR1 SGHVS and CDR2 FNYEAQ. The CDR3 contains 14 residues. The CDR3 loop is CASSWGGVSYEQYF. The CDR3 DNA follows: TGTGCCAGCAGCTGGGGAGGGGTCTCCTACGAGCAGTACTTC.

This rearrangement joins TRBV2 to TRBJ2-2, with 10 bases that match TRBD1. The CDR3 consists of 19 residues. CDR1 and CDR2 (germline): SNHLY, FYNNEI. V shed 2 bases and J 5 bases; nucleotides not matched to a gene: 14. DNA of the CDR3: TGTGCCAGCAGTGAAACCTACGTCGGGGGACAGGGGAGTACCGGGGAGCTGTTTTTT. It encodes CASSETYVGGQGSTGELFF.

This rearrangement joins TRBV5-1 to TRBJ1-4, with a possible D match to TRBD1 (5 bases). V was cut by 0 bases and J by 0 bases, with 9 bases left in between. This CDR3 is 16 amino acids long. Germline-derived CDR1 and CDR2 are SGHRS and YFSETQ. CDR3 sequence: CASSLVQGTTNEKLFF. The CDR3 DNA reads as TGCGCCAGCAGCTTGGTGCAGGGAACAACTAATGAAAAACTGTTTTTT.

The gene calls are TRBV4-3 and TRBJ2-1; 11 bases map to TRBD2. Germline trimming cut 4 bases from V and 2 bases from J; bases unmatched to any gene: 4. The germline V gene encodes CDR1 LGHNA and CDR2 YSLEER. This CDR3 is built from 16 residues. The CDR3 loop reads CASSLATSGAYNEQFF. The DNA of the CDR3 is TGCGCCAGCAGCCTCGCGACTAGCGGGGCCTACAATGAGCAGTTCTTC.

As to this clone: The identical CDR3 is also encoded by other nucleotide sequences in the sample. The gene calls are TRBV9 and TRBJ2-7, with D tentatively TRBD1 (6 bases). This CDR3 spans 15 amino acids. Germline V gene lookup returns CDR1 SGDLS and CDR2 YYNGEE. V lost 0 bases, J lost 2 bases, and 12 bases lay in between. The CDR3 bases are TGTGCCAGCAGCGTAGGGTCAGGGGCACCCTACGAGCAGTACTTC. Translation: CASSVGSGAPYEQYF.

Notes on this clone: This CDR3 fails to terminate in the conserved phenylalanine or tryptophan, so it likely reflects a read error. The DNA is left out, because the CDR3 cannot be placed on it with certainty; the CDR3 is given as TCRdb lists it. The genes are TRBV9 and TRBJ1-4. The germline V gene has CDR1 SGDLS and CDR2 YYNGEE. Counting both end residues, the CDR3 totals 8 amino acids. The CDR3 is CASSAVWG.

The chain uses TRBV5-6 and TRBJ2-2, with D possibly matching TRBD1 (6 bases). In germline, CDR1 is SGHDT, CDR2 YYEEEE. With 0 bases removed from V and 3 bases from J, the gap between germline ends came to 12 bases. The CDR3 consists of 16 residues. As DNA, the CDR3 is TGTGCCAGCAGCTTGGAAGTACAGGGCTACACCGGGGAGCTGTTTTTT. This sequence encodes CASSLEVQGYTGELFF.